The T cell receptor (beta chain) described here comes from a study of cytomegalovirus exposure and HLA in healthy donors. A word on this clone: This specimen includes other DNA sequences encoding the same CDR3.

Profiled with immunoSEQ multiplex PCR; TCRdb holds only in-frame clones, not every one. The data contain approximately 190,000 clones, roughly 82% of them singletons. The specimen was PBMCs. This sequence originates from a woman aged 25 to 39 in good health and CMV-seropositive.

The chain's CDR3 is CASSVRGSTDTQYF. Here the CDR3 DNA reads TGTGCCAGCAGCGTACGAGGTAGCACAGATACGCAGTATTTT. The chain uses TRBV9 and TRBJ2-3; D remains unclear. Looked up from germline, CDR1 is SGDLS and CDR2 is YYNGEE. The CDR3 totals 14 residues. V was cut by 1 base and J by 0 bases, with 6 bases left in between.